This record covers a single T cell receptor (beta chain). Its specificity is unknown. Time point defined: pre-sensitization, week 0. Treatment specified: therapeutic diphenylcyclopropenone sensitization with weekly scalp DPC. The data are from a study of human T cells and chemical hapten exposure. About the research overall: Upper inner arm skin measuring around 2 cm by around 2 cm received 2% DPC for sensitization.

TCRdb redid the calling of the RACE reads with MiXCR, one entry per CDR3 protein. Counted here are about 51,000 distinct CDR3 sequences, about 9.2% occurring once; the ten biggest clones make up 11% to 15%. Overall study results and limits: Alopecia affected the donors, so their immune response may differ from healthy people's.

V lost 9 bases and J 6 bases, leaving 21 bases between the germline ends. This CDR3 has 15 residues. Germline values: CDR1 SNHLY, CDR2 FYNNEI. Sequences were derived from whole blood, sampled in connection with sensitization to the hapten diphenylcyclopropenone (DPC). This clonotype was sampled from a woman between 40 and 55 years old with alopecia areata. Some clones in this sample may be carry-over from other donors' samples. The V gene is TRBV2, the J gene TRBJ1-5; D possibly corresponds to TRBD1 (5 bases). The CDR3: CARGGTGIGRQPQHF. In nucleotides, the CDR3 is TGTGCCAGGGGAGGGACGGGGATCGGCCGTCAGCCCCAGCATTTT.